This T cell receptor (beta chain) stems from a study of blood T cell repertoires in COVID-19. Clones were read by immunoSEQ multiplex PCR, and TCRdb kept only the in-frame ones, dropping some. The sample gives over 300,000 clones, around 83% of which show up once; about 1.2% is in the top ten. The CDR3 consists of 15 residues. Trimming removed 6 bases from V and 7 bases from J, with 19 bases in between. Germline CDR1 reads SGHTS; CDR2 reads YDEGEE. Sequenced material: peripheral blood. This rearrangement joins TRBV5-8 to TRBJ1-4, with a possible D match to TRBD1 (6 bases). This receptor was obtained from a woman aged 45 to 65 with acute or convalescent COVID-19. CDR3 in DNA: TGTGCCAGCACCTCCCAGGGGACGGCGGTTGAAAAACTGTTTTTT. It specifies CASTSQGTAVEKLFF.